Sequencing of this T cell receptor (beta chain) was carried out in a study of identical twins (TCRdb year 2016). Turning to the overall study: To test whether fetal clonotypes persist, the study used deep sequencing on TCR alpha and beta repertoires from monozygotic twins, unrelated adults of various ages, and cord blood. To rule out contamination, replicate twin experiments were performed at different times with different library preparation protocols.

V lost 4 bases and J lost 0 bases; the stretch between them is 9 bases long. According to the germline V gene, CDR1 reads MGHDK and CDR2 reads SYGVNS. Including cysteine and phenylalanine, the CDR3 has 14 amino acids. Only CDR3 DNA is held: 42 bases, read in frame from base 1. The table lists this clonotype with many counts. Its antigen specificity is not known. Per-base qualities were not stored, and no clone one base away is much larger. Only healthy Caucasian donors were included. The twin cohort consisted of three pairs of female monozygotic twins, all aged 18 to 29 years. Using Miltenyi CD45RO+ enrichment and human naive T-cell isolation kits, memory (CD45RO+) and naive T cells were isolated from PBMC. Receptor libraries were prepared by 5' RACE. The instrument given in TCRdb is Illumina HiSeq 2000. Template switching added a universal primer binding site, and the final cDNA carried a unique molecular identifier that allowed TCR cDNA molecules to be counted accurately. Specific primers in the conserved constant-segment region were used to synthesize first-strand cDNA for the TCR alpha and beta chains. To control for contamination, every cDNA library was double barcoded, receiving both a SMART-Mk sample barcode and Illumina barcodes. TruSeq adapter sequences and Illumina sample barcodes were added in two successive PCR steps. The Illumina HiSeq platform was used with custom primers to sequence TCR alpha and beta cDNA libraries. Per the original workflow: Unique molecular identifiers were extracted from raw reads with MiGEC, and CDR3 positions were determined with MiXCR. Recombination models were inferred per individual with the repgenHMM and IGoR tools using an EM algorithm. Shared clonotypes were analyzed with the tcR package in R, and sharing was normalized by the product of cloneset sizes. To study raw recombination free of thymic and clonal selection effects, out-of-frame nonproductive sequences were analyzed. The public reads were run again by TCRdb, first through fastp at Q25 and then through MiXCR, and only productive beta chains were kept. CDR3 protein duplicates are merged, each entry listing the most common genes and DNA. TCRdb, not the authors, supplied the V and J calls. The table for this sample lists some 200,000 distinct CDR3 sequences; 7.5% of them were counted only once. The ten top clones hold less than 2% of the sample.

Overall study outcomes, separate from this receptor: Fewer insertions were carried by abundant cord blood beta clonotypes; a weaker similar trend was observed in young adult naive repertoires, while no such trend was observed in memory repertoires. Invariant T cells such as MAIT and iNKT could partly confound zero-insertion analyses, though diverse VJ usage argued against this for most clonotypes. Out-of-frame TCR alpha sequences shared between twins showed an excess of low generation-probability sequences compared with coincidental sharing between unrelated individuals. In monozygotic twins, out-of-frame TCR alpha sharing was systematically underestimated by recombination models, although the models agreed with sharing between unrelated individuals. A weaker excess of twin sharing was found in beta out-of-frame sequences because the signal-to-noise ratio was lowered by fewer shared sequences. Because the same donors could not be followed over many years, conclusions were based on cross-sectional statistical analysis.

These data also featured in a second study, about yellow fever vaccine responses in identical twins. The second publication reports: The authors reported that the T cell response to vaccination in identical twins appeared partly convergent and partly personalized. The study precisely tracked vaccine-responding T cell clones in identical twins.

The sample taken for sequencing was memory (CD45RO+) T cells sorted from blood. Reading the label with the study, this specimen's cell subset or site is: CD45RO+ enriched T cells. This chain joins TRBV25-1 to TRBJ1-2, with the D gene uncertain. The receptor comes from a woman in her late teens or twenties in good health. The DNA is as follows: TGTGCCAGCAGTGGACGCACAGCTAACTATGGCTACACCTTC. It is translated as CASSGRTANYGYTF.